This TCR beta chain was found in a study of Graves' ophthalmopathy and Graves' hyperthyroidism. Whole-study context: Being free of ophthalmopathy for 18 months of follow-up defined stable hyperthyroidism.

TCR beta CDR3 amplification used RNA transcripts. First-round RT-PCR employed HTBI primers, with a second-round multiplex PCR after it. TCRdb re-derived calls from the multiplex PCR reads in MiXCR, one entry per CDR3 protein. The sample lists around 1.1 million distinct CDR3 sequences; less than 45% were seen once. The CDR3 extends over 15 amino acids. Germline V lookup: CDR1 SGHKS, CDR2 YYEKEE (reference sequence). Trimming cost V 1 base and J 2 bases, with 10 bases left between them. Aged 18 to 65, the patients with hyperthyroidism had under 2 months' duration and were newly diagnosed. Certain patients were not enrolled. These were patients with other autoimmune diseases, uncontrolled infections, pregnancy or lactation. There are many counts of this clonotype.

V is TRBV5-5 and J is TRBJ1-5; D gene unclear. The sequence was obtained from an adult man with Graves' hyperthyroidism. Specimen: peripheral blood or thyroid tissue (not recorded which). In DNA, the CDR3 is TGTGCCAGCAGCTTGAGGCCCGACGGCAATCAGCCCCAGCATTTT. Protein sequence: CASSLRPDGNQPQHF. Full variable domain (outside the CDR3, taken from reference TRBV5-5 and TRBJ1-5): DAGVTQSPTHLIKTRGQQVTLRCSPISGHKSVSWYQQVLGQGPQFIFQYYEKEERGRGNFPDRFSARQFPNYSSELNVNALLLGDSALYLCASSLRPDGNQPQHFGDGTRLSIL.